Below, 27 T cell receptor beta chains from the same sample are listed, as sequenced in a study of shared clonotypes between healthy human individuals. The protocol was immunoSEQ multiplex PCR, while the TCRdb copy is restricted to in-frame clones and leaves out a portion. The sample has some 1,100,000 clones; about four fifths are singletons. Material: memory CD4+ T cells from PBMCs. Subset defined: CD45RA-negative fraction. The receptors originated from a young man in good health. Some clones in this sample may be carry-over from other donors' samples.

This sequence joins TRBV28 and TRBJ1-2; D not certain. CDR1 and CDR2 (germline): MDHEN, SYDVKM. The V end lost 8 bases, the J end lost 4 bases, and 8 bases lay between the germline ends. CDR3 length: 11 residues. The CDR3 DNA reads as TGTGCCAGCGGGTACACCTATGGCTACACCTTC. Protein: CASGYTYGYTF.

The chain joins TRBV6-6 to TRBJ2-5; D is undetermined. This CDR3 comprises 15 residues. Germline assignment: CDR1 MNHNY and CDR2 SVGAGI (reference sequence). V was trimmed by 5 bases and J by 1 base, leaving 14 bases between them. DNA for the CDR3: TGTGCCAGCAGTCACCAATCGGTTGGCCAAGAGACCCAGTACTTC. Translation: CASSHQSVGQETQYF.

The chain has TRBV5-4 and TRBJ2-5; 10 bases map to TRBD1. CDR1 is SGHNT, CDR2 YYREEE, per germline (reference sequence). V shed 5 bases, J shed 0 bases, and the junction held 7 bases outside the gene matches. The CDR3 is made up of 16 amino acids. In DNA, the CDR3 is TGTGCCAGCAGGCACCGGGACAGGGGACACCAAGAGACCCAGTACTTC. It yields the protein CASRHRDRGHQETQYF.

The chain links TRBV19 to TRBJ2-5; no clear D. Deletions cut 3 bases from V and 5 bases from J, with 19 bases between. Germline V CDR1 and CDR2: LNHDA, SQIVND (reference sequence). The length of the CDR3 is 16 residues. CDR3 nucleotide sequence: TGTGCCAGTAGTATCTGGTCTGGGAAAAGACTGGAGACCCAGTACTTC. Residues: CASSIWSGKRLETQYF.

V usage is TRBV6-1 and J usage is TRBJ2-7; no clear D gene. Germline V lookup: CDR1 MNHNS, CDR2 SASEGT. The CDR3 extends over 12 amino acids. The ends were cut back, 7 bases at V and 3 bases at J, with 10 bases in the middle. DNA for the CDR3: TGTGCCAGCATGCACAAAGGCTACGAGCAGTACTTC. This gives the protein CASMHKGYEQYF.

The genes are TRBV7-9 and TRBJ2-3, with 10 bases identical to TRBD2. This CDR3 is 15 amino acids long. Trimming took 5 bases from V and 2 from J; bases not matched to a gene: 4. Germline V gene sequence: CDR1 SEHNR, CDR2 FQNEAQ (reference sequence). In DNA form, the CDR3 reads TGTGCCAGCAGCCCTAGCGGGAGCCACACAGATACGCAGTATTTT. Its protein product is CASSPSGSHTDTQYF.

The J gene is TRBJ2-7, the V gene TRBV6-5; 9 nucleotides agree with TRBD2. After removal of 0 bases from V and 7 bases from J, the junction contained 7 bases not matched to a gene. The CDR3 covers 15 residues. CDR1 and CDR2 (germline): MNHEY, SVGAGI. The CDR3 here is CASSYSGTSSREQYF. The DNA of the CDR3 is TGTGCCAGCAGTTACTCGGGGACTAGCTCTCGAGAGCAGTACTTC.

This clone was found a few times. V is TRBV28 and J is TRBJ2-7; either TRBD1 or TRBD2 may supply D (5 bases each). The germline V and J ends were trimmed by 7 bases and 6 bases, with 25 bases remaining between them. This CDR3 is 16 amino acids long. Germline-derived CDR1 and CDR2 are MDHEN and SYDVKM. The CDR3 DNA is TGTGCCAGCACCCCACTCGGGGCGGCTTTTGGTCGCGAGCAGTACTTC. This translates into CASTPLGAAFGREQYF. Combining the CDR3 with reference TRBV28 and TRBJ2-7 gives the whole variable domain DVKVTQSSRYLVKRTGEKVFLECVQDMDHENMFWYRQDPGLGLRLIYFSYDVKMKEKGDIPEGYSVSREKKERFSLILESASTNQTSMYLCASTPLGAAFGREQYFGPGTRLTVT.

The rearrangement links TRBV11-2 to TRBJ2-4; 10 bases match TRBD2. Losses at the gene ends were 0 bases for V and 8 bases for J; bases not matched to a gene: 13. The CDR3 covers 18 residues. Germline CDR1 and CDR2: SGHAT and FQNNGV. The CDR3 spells CASSLEYRTSGVGHIQYF. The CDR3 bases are TGTGCCAGCAGCTTAGAGTACCGGACTAGCGGAGTGGGACACATTCAGTACTTC. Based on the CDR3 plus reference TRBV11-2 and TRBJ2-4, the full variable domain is EAGVAQSPRYKIIEKRQSVAFWCNPISGHATLYWYQQILGQGPKLLIQFQNNGVVDDSQLPKDRFSAERLKGVDSTLKIQPAKLEDSAVYLCASSLEYRTSGVGHIQYFGAGTRLSVL.

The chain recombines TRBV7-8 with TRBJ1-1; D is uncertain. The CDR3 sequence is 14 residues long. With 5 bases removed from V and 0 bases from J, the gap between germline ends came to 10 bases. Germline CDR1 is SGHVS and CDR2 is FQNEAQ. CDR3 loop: CASSPTALNTEAFF. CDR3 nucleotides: TGTGCCAGCAGCCCTACAGCCCTGAACACTGAAGCTTTCTTT.

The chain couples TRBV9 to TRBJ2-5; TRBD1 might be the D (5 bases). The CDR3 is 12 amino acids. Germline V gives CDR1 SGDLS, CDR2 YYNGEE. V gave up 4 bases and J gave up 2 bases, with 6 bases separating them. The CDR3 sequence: CASSRGQETQYF. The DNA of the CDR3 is TGTGCCAGCAGCAGGGGTCAAGAGACCCAGTACTTC.

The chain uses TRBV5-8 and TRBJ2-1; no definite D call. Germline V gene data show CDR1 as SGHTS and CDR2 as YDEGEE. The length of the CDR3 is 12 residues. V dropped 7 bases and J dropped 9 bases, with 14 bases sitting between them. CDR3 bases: TGTGCCAGCTTTCCCCCGTCGGGTGAGCAGTTCTTC. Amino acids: CASFPPSGEQFF.

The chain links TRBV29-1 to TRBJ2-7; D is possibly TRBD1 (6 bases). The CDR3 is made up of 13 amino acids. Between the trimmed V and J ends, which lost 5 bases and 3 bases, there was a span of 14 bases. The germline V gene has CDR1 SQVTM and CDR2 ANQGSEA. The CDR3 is CSVLRDTSYEQYF. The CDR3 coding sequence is TGCAGCGTTCTCCGGGACACCAGCTACGAGCAGTACTTC.

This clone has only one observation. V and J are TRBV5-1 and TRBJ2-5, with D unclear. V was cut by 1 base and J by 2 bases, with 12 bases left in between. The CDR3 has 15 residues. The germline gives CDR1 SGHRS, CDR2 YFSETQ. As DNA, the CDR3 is TGCGCCAGCAGCTTGTTTGGGCAGGAACAAGAGACCCAGTACTTC. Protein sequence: CASSLFGQEQETQYF.

The CDR3 DNA is TGCGCCAGCAGCTTGGGGGGCGGGGGCGGGAGGGCCCGCGAGCAGTACTTC. Its protein is CASSLGGGGGRAREQYF. The chain carries TRBV5-1 and TRBJ2-7; TRBD2 matches 9 bases. The ends lost 0 bases at V and 6 bases at J; junction bases unmatched: 13. The length of the CDR3 is 17 residues. Per germline, CDR1 SGHRS and CDR2 YFSETQ.

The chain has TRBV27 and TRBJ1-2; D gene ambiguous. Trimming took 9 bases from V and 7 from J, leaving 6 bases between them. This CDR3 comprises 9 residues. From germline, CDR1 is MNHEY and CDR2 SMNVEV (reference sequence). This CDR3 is CARFVGYTF. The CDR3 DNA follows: TGTGCCAGATTTGTTGGCTACACCTTC.

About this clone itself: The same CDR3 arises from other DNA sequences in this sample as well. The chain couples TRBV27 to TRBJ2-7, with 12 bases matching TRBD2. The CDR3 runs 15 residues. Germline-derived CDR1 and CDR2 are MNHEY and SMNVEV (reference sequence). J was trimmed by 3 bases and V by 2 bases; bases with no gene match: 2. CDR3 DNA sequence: TGTGCCAGCAGTTTAGCTAGCGGGAGGGGCTACGAGCAGTACTTC. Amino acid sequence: CASSLASGRGYEQYF.

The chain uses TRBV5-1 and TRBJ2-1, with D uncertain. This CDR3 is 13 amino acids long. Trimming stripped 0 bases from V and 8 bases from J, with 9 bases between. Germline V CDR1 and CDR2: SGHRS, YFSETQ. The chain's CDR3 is CASSLAWSDEQFF. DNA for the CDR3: TGCGCCAGCAGCTTGGCTTGGTCCGATGAGCAGTTCTTC.

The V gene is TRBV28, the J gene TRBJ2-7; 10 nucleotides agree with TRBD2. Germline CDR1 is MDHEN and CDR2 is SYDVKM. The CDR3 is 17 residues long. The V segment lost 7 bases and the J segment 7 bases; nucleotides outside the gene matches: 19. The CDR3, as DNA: TGTGCCAGCACCTCCCACCCCCTACTAGCGGGGATTAAAGAGCAGTACTTC. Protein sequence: CASTSHPLLAGIKEQYF.

CDR3 DNA: TGTGCCAGCAGCGTCCGAGACACCATATATTTT. Translation gives CASSVRDTIYF. This chain joins TRBV5-6 and TRBJ1-3; the D is unclear. V lost 4 bases and J lost 8, with 7 bases in between. This CDR3 is built from 11 residues. Germline values: CDR1 SGHDT, CDR2 YYEEEE.

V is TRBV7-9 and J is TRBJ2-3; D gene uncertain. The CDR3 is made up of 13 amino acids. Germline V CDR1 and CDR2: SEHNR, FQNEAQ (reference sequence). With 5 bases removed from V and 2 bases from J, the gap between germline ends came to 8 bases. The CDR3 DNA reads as TGTGCCAGCAGCCCCCCCTACACAGATACGCAGTATTTT. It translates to CASSPPYTDTQYF.

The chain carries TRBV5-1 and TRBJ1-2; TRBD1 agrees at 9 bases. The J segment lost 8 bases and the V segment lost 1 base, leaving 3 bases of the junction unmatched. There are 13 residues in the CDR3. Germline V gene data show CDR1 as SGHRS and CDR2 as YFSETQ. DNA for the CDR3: TGCGCCAGCAGCTTGAAACAGGGGGCCGGCTACACCTTC. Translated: CASSLKQGAGYTF. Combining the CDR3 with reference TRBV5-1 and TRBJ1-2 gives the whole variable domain KAGVTQTPRYLIKTRGQQVTLSCSPISGHRSVSWYQQTPGQGLQFLFEYFSETQRNKGNFPGRFSGRQFSNSRSEMNVSTLELGDSALYLCASSLKQGAGYTFGSGTRLTVV.

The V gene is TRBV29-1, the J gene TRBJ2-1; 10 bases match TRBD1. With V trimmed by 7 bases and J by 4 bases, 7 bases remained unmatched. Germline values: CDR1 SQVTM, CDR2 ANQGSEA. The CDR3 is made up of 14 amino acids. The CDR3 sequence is CSAQRDRGYNEQFF. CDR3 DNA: TGCAGCGCACAGAGGGACAGGGGTTACAATGAGCAGTTCTTC.

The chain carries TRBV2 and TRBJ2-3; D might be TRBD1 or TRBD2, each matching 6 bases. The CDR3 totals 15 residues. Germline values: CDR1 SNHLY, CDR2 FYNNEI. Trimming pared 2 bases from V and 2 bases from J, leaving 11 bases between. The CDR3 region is CASSEYGGHTDTQYF. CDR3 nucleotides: TGTGCCAGCAGTGAATACGGGGGACACACAGATACGCAGTATTTT.

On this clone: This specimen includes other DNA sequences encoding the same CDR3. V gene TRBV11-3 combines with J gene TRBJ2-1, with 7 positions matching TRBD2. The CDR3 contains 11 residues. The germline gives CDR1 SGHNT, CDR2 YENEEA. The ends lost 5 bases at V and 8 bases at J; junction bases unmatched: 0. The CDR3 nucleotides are TGTGCCAGCAGCGGGGGGGATGAGCAGTTCTTC. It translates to CASSGGDEQFF.

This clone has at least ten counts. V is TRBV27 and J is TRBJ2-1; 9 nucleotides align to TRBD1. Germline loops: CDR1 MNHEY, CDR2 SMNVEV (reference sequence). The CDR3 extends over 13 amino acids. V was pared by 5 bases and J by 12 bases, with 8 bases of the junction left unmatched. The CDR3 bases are TGTGCCAGCAGTGGGGGGACAGGGTTGGGGCAGTTCTTC. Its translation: CASSGGTGLGQFF.

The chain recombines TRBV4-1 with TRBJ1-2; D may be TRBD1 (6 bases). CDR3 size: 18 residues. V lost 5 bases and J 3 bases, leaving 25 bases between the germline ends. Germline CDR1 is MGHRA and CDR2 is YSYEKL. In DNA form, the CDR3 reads TGCGCCAGCAGCGCAGGGGTCTCTTCCGGGACAAGGCACTATGGCTACACCTTC. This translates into CASSAGVSSGTRHYGYTF.